The source of this T cell receptor beta chain is a study of human T cells and chemical hapten exposure. Overall study findings and caveats: DPC sensitization produced no change in TCRs with frequency above 1 in 1000.

Each CDR3 protein gets one entry after TCRdb re-called the 5' RACE reads with MiXCR. Of 150,000 or so distinct CDR3 sequences listed, around 4.4% are singletons. This clonotype was counted at least ten times. Its cognate antigen is unknown. Unseparated into fractions, whole blood served as the source from which total RNA was extracted. Germline CDR1 MNHEY, CDR2 SVGEGT. Germline trimming cut 7 bases from V and 1 base from J; bases unmatched to any gene: 4. CDR3 length: 14 amino acids. This sequence joins TRBV6-2 or TRBV6-3 and TRBJ2-3, with TRBD1 matching 8 bases. The receptor was derived from a female donor in good health. The CDR3 DNA follows: TGTGCCAGCACACGGGGACAGGGCACAGATACGCAGTATTTT. Protein: CASTRGQGTDTQYF.